Reported below is one T cell receptor (beta chain). Every PCR got spiked synthetic TCR analog templates. The table came from immunoSEQ multiplex PCR; TCRdb's copy has only in-frame clones and leaves some out. The sample contains approximately 50,000 clones, approximately 78% of which appear only once. This sample was included in a study of PD-L1 blockade in urothelial cancer. V lost 5 bases and J lost 0, with 13 bases in between. The CDR3 totals 15 residues. Germline loops: CDR1 MNHNY, CDR2 SVGAGI (reference sequence). Time point specified: pretreatment peripheral blood. The chain couples TRBV6-6 to TRBJ2-5, with D perhaps matching TRBD2 (5 bases). This clonotype was sampled from a man between 50 and 59 years old with urothelial cancer. Sample: PBMCs, taken around atezolizumab (anti-PD-L1) treatment. The CDR3 protein is CASSKRETDQETQYF. Written as DNA, the CDR3 is TGTGCCAGCAGTAAAAGGGAGACGGACCAAGAGACCCAGTACTTC.